This TCR beta chain was observed in a study of cytomegalovirus exposure and HLA in healthy donors. With respect to this clone: Its antigen is not known.

PCR amplification relied on 60 Vbeta primers (plus 13 Jbeta primers). Sequencing was performed with immunoSEQ multiplex PCR; in TCRdb, only in-frame clones are kept and a portion is missing. The repertoire holds roughly 200,000 clones, with about 9% as singletons. General study points: Fewer N-insertions than the roughly 650-donor mean were reportedly shown by an Asian-associated ancestry cluster in a later analysis. Associated with cytomegalovirus, according to the listing, were 150 to 200 TCR beta chains.

This clonotype was obtained from a woman in her twenties or thirties in good health and CMV-seropositive. The sequenced sample consisted of PBMCs.

The DNA of the CDR3 is TGCGCCAGCAGCCAAGGGACAGGCTCTTATGCCAATGAGCAGTTCTTC. This codes for CASSQGTGSYANEQFF. This rearrangement joins TRBV4-1 to TRBJ2-1, with 7 nucleotides matching TRBD1. V trimming: 1 base; J trimming: 6 bases; junction bases outside the gene matches: 9. The CDR3 covers 16 residues. CDR1 and CDR2 (germline): MGHRA, YSYEKL.